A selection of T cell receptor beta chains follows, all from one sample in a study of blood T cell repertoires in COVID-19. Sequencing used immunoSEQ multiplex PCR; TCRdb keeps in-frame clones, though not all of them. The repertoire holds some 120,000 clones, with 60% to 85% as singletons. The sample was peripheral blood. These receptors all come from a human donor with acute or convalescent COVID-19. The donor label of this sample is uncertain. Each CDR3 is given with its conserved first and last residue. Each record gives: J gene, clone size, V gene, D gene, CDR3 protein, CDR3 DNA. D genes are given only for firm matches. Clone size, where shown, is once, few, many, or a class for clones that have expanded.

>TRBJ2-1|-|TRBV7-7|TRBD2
CASSLGIKGGLYNEQFF
TGTGCTAGCAGCTTAGGAATTAAGGGAGGGTTATACAATGAGCAGTTCTTC
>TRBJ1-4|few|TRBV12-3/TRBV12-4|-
CASSPRRGKLFF
TGTGCCAGCAGTCCCCGGCGGGGGAAACTGTTTTTT
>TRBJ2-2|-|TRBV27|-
CASSRLRGTGELFF
TGTGCCAGCAGTCGGCTCCGAGGGACCGGGGAGCTGTTTTTT
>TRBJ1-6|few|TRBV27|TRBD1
CASSLSSTGVRSPLHF
TGTGCCAGCAGTTTATCATCGACAGGGGTTCGCTCACCCCTCCACTTT
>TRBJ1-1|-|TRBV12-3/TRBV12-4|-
CASSRGTEAFF
TGTGCCAGCAGCCGGGGCACTGAAGCTTTCTTT
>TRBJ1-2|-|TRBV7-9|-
CASSLNMQAYGYTF
TGTGCCAGCAGCTTAAATATGCAGGCATATGGCTACACCTTC
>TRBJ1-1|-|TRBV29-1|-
CSTTQGSSTEAFF
TGCAGCACCACGCAGGGGTCTAGCACTGAAGCTTTCTTT
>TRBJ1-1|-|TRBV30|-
CAWSVSYTEAFF
TGTGCCTGGTCGGTGAGTTACACTGAAGCTTTCTTT
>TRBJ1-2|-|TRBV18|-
CASSPSAGSNGYGYTF
TGTGCCAGCTCACCAAGCGCAGGGTCAAATGGGTATGGCTACACCTTC
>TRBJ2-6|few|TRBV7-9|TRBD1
CASSLAGGPGANVLTF
TGTGCCAGCAGCTTAGCAGGGGGCCCTGGGGCCAACGTCCTGACTTTC
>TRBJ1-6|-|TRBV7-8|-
CASSLRRQDQPNSPLHF
TGTGCCAGCAGCTTACGGAGACAGGACCAACCTAATTCACCCCTCCACTTT
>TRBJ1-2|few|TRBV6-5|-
CASSTSTGLAGYTF
TGTGCCAGCAGCACATCGACAGGCCTTGCCGGCTACACCTTC
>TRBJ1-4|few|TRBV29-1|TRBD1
CSVEGTGHNEKLFF
TGCAGCGTTGAGGGGACAGGCCATAATGAAAAACTGTTTTTT
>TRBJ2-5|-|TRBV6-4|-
CASSAADEGHQETQYF
TGTGCCAGCAGTGCGGCTGATGAGGGCCACCAAGAGACCCAGTACTTC
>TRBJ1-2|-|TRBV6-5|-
CASSLNRGGNYGYTF
TGTGCCAGCAGCCTTAACCGGGGGGGTAACTATGGCTACACCTTC